The 8 T cell receptor beta chains below were found in one sample sequenced in a study of blood T cell repertoires in COVID-19. The table came from immunoSEQ multiplex PCR; TCRdb's copy has only in-frame clones and leaves some out. The profile shows under 300,000 clones, around 86% of them singletons. Sequenced sample: peripheral blood. The receptors shown here come from a young man with active or convalescent COVID-19.

For the CDR3, the DNA is TGTGCCAGCAGTTACTCGATGAGCTCTACCCCTTCACCCCTCCACTTT. This encodes CASSYSMSSTPSPLHF. The genes are TRBV6-5 and TRBJ1-6; D is uncertain. The germline V gene encodes CDR1 MNHEY and CDR2 SVGAGI. This CDR3 has 16 residues. V was shortened by 0 bases and J by 9 bases, with 15 bases between the two germline ends.

The rearrangement uses TRBV10-3 and TRBJ1-1; TRBD1 agrees at 7 bases. V was clipped by 5 bases and J by 0 bases; unmatched bases: 9. The CDR3 has 16 amino acids. The germline CDR1 and CDR2 sequences are ENHRY and SYGVKD. CDR3 residues: CAISRQGEVMNTEAFF. DNA for the CDR3: TGTGCCATCAGTAGGCAGGGGGAGGTCATGAACACTGAAGCTTTCTTT.

This sequence joins TRBV2 and TRBJ2-5; TRBD1 might be the D (5 bases). This CDR3 comprises 15 residues. Deletions cut 6 bases from V and 1 base from J, with 15 bases between. CDR1 and CDR2 (germline): SNHLY, FYNNEI. The CDR3 is CASRREGVGQETQYF. The CDR3 DNA follows: TGTGCCAGCAGGAGAGAAGGGGTTGGCCAAGAGACCCAGTACTTC.

The J gene is TRBJ2-3, the V gene TRBV5-6; 13 positions agree with TRBD2. This CDR3 contains 18 residues. Germline V lookup: CDR1 SGHDT, CDR2 YYEEEE. Unmatched junction bases numbered 10, after V lost 3 bases and J lost 3 bases. The DNA for the CDR3 is TGTGCCAGCAGCTCGGGACTAGCGGGGCTTCAGGTTACAGATACGCAGTATTTT. It is translated as CASSSGLAGLQVTDTQYF. Combining the CDR3 with reference TRBV5-6 and TRBJ2-3 gives the whole variable domain DAGVTQSPTHLIKTRGQQVTLRCSPKSGHDTVSWYQQALGQGPQFIFQYYEEEERQRGNFPDRFSGHQFPNYSSELNVNALLLGDSALYLCASSSGLAGLQVTDTQYFGPGTRLTVL.

This chain connects TRBV9 to TRBJ1-3, with D unclear. CDR1 and CDR2 from the germline V gene are SGDLS and YYNGEE. The CDR3 covers 15 residues. Trimming took off 4 bases at V and 0 bases at J, with 11 bases between the two ends. The CDR3 bases are TGTGCCAGCAGCCCAGAGACACACTCTGGAAACACCATATATTTT. Protein: CASSPETHSGNTIYF.

This clone was seen more than once but under ten times. The chain carries TRBV28 and TRBJ2-7; a weak D match, TRBD2 (5 bases). From germline, CDR1 is MDHEN and CDR2 SYDVKM. This CDR3 is built from 15 residues. Trimming removed 4 bases from V and 6 bases from J, with 19 bases in between. The CDR3: CASSSPSTAEGEQYF. The CDR3 DNA sequence: TGTGCCAGCAGTTCCCCCTCCACCGCAGAGGGCGAGCAGTACTTC.

This chain uses TRBV5-6 with TRBJ1-6; D is possibly TRBD1 (5 bases). The CDR3 has 15 residues. CDR1 SGHDT and CDR2 YYEEEE come from the germline V gene. V lost 0 bases, J lost 8 bases, and 12 bases lay in between. CDR3 bases: TGTGCCAGCAGCTTGGCGGTAGGGGTGGATTCACCCCTCCACTTT. Its translation is CASSLAVGVDSPLHF. The whole variable domain, filled in from reference TRBV5-6 and TRBJ1-6, reads DAGVTQSPTHLIKTRGQQVTLRCSPKSGHDTVSWYQQALGQGPQFIFQYYEEEERQRGNFPDRFSGHQFPNYSSELNVNALLLGDSALYLCASSLAVGVDSPLHFGNGTRLTVT.

The V call is TRBV14, the J call TRBJ2-2; D gene ambiguous. The CDR3 has 11 residues. Trimming removed 2 bases at V and 7 bases at J, with 2 bases between. Germline loops: CDR1 SGHDN, CDR2 FVKESK. The CDR3 sequence is CASSQRGELFF. CDR3 bases: TGTGCCAGCAGCCAACGCGGGGAGCTGTTTTTT.